This TCR beta chain was documented in a study of cytotoxic CD8 clonotypes in ibrutinib-treated CLL. In the study overall: Partial response occurred in approximately 24 patients and complete response in 2; at median about 6 years, approximately 14 remained remitted and approximately twelve progressed. Response specimens were obtained following a median treatment duration of roughly 11 months, with a range of 6 to 36.

V was clipped by 3 bases and J by 5 bases, with 18 bases between them. Germline assignment: CDR1 SGDLS and CDR2 YYNGEE. The CDR3 totals 16 residues. Some clones are missing from TCRdb's copy, which holds only in-frame ones; the method was immunoSEQ multiplex PCR. This sample yields about 140,000 clones, of which 70% to 90% are seen a single time; 7.5% to 9% belongs to the top ten. Sample: PBMCs, taken after 36 months of ibrutinib treatment. The source is a human donor with chronic lymphocytic leukemia. The V gene is TRBV9, the J gene TRBJ2-1, with D possibly matching TRBD2 (6 bases). The CDR3 reads CASSAYSGTRNNEQFF. CDR3 nucleotide sequence: TGTGCCAGCAGCGCGTATAGCGGCACTAGAAACAATGAGCAGTTCTTC. Full variable domain (missing parts from reference TRBV9 and TRBJ2-1): DSGVTQTPKHLITATGQRVTLRCSPRSGDLSVYWYQQSLDQGLQFLIQYYNGEERAKGNILERFSAQQFPDLHSELNLSSLELGDSALYFCASSAYSGTRNNEQFFGPGTRLTVL.